Listed below are T cell receptor beta chains from one sample, sequenced in a study of OX40 agonist ivuxolimab in advanced cancers. TCRdb keeps only in-frame clones here, not all; method: immunoSEQ multiplex PCR. This sample yields tens of thousands of clones, of which 88% are seen a single time; roughly 11% belongs to the top ten. Sequencing was performed on CD4+ or CD8+ T cells sorted from blood, taken in a trial of the OX40 agonist ivuxolimab. The origin of the receptors is an adult with an advanced solid tumor such as melanoma, head and neck, liver or kidney cancer. Both conserved end residues are trimmed from each CDR3. Each record gives: clone size, V gene, CDR3 protein. Some rows mark clone size as missing; the rest say once, few, many or name a class of expanded clone.

NA TRBV5-1 ASSTGTANTEAF
NA TRBV6-1 ASSEYGGEYNEQF
NA TRBV6-4 ASSDWTGNSGNTIY
NA TRBV7-3 ASSLNPGRYEQY
NA TRBV6-5 ATGFDSYEQY
few TRBV6-1 ASTVANTEAF
NA TRBV13 ASSRGDEQY
few TRBV4-3 ASSQAKNTEAF
NA TRBV7-9 ASSPSGAGVKETQY
NA TRBV6-6 ASSVLTASSYNEQF
NA TRBV2 ASSQKGHEDTQY
NA TRBV7-8 ASSLGGPLRGQANEKLF
NA TRBV5-1 ASRPASYNEQF
NA TRBV19 ASSITGIPNQPQH
NA TRBV7-9 ASSPTPGGAGETQY
NA TRBV4-3 ASSQGVAGGPSYNEQF
NA TRBV27 ASSSLQGGATEAF
NA TRBV27 ASSPFGAAQPQH
NA TRBV5-4 ASSSLSERHNEQF
NA TRBV30 AWSGTLDRSHTRYGYT
NA TRBV7-9 ASSPFHGTQY
NA TRBV19 ASSRLVRTDTQY
NA TRBV5-1 ASSLDSYRGADTGELF
once TRBV28 ASLRRDRAYGYT
NA TRBV10-3 AISESTRLAETYTDTQY
NA TRBV6-6 ASSYENTEAF
NA TRBV6-5 ASSGLAQLNEQF
NA TRBV29-1 SAGPGQGLATNEKLF
NA TRBV6-6 ASTHGWSPWGYGYT
NA TRBV6-5 ASSYEGEQY
NA TRBV25-1 ASSEMGASYNSPLH
NA TRBV21-1 ASSDRGMNIQY
NA TRBV27 ASSFARGGLYNEQF
NA TRBV9 ASSGTINEKLF
NA TRBV5-1 ASSAPGQDQGQHGYT
NA TRBV7-7 ASSPGGTGVDTQY
NA TRBV5-6 ASSFQGASTEAF
once TRBV4-3 ASSQVHRDSYSYEQY
NA TRBV7-8 ASSLNRKQARTNEQF
NA TRBV4-1 ASSQGDQGTTQETQY
NA TRBV19 ASRRETGELF
NA TRBV5-1 ASRPAGEGEQY
NA TRBV28 ASSSQGSGDEKLF
NA TRBV15 ATSRGVGTGDNEQF
NA TRBV7-8 ASSLGTSGTDTQY
NA TRBV2 ASSEGLEPQH
once TRBV11-2 ASSWTGQANTEAF
NA TRBV19 ASSIRSTGHGYT
NA TRBV7-9 ASRAGMNYGYT
NA TRBV9 ASSALAEQF
NA TRBV7-8 ASSLTTSAAEDTQY